This T cell receptor beta chain was recorded in a study of shared clonotypes between healthy human individuals. Naive CD8 cells lacked CD45RO and underwent positive selection for CCR7, leaving out terminally differentiated effector memory CD45RA+ cells. The V gene's germline CDR1 is MNHNY and CDR2 SVGAGI (reference sequence). The CDR3 consists of 15 residues. Trimming took 0 bases from V and 2 from J, leaving 11 bases between them. Assay used: immunoSEQ multiplex PCR; TCRdb lists only in-frame clones, some missing. The repertoire holds around 1,900,000 clones, 90% to 95% seen once, with around 1.8% in the top ten.

The chain couples TRBV6-6 to TRBJ2-7; D call uncertain. The receptor was derived from a man aged 18 to 35 in good health. Some clones in this sample may be carry-over from other donors' samples. Sequencing input: naive CD8+ T cells from PBMCs. The CDR3 spells CASSYSEGRTYEQYF. CDR3 nucleotides: TGTGCCAGCAGTTACTCTGAAGGGCGGACCTACGAGCAGTACTTC.